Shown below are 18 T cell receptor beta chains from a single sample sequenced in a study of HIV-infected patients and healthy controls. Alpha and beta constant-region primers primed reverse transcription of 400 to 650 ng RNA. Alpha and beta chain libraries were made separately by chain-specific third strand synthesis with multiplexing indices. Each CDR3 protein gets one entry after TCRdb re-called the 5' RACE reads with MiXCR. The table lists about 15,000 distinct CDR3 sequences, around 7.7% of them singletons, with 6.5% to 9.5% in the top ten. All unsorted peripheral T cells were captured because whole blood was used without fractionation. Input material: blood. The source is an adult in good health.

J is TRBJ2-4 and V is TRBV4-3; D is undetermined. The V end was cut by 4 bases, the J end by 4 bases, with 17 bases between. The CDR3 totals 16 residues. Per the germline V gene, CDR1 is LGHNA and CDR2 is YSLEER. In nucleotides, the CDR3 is TGCGCCAGCAGCCTGGCCTGGTGGCAGGCGAAAAACATTCAGTACTTC. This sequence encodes CASSLAWWQAKNIQYF.

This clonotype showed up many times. The CDR3 region is CASNYYPGTDPLQPQHF. DNA of the CDR3: TGTGCCAGCAACTACTACCCCGGGACAGATCCCCTGCAGCCCCAGCATTTT. The V gene is TRBV6-2 or TRBV6-3, the J gene TRBJ1-5; TRBD1 agrees at 7 bases. Germline CDR1 and CDR2: MNHEY and SVGEGT. The CDR3 spans 17 residues. J lost 7 bases, V lost 7 bases, and 19 bases had no gene match.

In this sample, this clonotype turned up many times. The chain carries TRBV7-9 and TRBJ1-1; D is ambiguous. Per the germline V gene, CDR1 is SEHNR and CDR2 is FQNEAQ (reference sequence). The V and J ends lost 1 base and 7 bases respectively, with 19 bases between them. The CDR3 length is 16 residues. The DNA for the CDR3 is TGTGCCAGCAGCTTAGAAGGGAGATCCCGTTGGGGTGAAGCTTTCTTT. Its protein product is CASSLEGRSRWGEAFF.

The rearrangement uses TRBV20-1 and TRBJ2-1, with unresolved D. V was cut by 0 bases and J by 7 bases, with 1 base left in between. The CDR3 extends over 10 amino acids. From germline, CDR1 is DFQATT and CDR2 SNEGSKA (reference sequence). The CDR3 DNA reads TGCAGTGCTAGAGATAATGAGCAGTTCTTC. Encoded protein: CSARDNEQFF.

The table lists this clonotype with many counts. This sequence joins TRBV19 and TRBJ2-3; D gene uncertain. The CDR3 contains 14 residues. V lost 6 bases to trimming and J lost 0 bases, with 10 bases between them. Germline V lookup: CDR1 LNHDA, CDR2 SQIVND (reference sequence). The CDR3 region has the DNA TGTGCCAGTAGAGGACGGTGGAGCACAGATACGCAGTATTTT. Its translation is CASRGRWSTDTQYF.

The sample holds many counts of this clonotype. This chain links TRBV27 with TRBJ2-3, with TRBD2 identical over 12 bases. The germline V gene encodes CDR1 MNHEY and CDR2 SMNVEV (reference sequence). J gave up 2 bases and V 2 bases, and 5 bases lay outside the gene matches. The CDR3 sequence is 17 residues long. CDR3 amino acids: CASSLVGLAGTTDTQYF. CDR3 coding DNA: TGTGCCAGCAGTTTAGTTGGACTAGCGGGGACCACAGATACGCAGTATTTT.

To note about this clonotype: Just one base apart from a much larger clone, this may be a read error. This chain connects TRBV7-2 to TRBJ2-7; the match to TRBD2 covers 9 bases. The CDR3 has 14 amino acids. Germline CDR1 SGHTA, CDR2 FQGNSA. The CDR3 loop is CASSFFRTSDEHYF. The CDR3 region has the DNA TGTGCCAGCAGCTTTTTTCGGACTAGCGACGAGCATTACTTC.

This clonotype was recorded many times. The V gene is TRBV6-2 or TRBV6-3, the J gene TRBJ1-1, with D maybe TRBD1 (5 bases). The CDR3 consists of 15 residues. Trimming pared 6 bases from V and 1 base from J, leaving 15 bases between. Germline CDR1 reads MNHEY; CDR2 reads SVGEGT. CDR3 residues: CASSTTDTRNTEAFF. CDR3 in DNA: TGTGCCAGCAGCACAACGGACACAAGGAACACTGAAGCTTTCTTT.

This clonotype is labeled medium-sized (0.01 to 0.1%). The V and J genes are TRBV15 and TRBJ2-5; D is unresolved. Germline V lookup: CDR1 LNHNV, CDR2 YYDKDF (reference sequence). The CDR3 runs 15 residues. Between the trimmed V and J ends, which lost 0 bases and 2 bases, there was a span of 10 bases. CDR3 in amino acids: CATSRDLNPQETQYF. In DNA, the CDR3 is TGTGCCACCAGCAGAGATCTTAACCCACAAGAGACCCAGTACTTC.

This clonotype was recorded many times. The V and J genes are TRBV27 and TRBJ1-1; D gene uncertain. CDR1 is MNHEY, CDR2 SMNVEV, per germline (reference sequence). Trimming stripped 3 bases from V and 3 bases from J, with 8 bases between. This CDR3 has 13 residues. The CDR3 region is CASSFFGDTEAFF. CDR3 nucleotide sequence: TGTGCCAGCAGTTTTTTCGGAGACACTGAAGCTTTCTTT.

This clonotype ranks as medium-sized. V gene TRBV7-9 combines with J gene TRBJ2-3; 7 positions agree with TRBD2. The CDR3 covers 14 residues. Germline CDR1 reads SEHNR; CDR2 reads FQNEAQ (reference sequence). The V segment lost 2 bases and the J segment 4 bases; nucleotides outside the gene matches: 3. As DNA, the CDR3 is TGTGCCAGCAGCTTATTGCTAGCGGCAGATACGCAGTATTTT. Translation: CASSLLLAADTQYF.

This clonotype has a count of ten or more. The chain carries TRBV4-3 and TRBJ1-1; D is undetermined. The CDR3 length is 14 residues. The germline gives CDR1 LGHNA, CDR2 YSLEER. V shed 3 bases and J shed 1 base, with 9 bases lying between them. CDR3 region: CASSQHGSNTEAFF. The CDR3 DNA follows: TGCGCCAGCAGCCAGCACGGGTCGAACACTGAAGCTTTCTTT.

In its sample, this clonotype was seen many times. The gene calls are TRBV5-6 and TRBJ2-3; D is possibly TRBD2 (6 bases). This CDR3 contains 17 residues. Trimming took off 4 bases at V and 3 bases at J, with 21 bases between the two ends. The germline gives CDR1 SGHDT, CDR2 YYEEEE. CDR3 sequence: CASSLEPAGAGTDTQYF. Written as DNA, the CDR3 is TGTGCCAGCAGCCTCGAACCCGCTGGGGCGGGGACAGATACGCAGTATTTT.

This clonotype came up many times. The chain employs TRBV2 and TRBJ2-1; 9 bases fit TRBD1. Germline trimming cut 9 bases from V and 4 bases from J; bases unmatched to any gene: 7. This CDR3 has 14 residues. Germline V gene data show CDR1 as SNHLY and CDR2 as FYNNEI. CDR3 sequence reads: CASAPGTGYNEQFF. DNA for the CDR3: TGTGCCAGTGCACCCGGGACAGGGTACAATGAGCAGTTCTTC.

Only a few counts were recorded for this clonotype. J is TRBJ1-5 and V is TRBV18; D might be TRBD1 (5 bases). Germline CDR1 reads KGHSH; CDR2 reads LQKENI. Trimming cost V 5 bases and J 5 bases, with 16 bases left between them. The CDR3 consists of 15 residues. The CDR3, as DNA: TGTGCCAGCTCAACCACGGGGGTCTCGGATCAGCCCCAGCATTTT. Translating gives CASSTTGVSDQPQHF.

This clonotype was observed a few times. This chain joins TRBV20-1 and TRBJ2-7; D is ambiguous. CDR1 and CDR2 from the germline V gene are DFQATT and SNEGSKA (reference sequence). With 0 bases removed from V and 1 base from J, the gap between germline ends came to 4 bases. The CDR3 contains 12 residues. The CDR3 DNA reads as TGCAGTGCTAGAGACGGTTCCTACGAGCAGTACTTC. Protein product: CSARDGSYEQYF.

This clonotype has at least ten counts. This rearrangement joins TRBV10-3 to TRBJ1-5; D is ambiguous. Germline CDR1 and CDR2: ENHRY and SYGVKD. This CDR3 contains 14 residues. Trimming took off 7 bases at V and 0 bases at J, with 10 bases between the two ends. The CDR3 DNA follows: TGTGCCATCAAGCCAGCCAATAGCAATCAGCCCCAGCATTTT. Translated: CAIKPANSNQPQHF.

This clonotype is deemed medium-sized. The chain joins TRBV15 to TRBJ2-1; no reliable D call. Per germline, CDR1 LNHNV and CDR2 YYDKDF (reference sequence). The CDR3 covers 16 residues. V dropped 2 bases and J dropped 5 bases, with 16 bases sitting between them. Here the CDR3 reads CATSRFMGRTDNEQFF. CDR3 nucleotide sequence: TGTGCCACCAGCAGATTTATGGGCAGAACAGACAATGAGCAGTTCTTC.